This T cell receptor beta chain was captured by sequencing in a study of shared clonotypes between healthy human individuals. Per sorted-subset replicate PCR, input was approximately 0.2 ug DNA, representing 30,000 or so T cell genomes. Assay used: immunoSEQ multiplex PCR; TCRdb lists only in-frame clones, some missing. The profile shows 2 million to 2.5 million clones, approximately 93% of them singletons. Findings and limits, study-wide: Represented diversity (both genetic and exposure-history) was limited by the small number of donors.

V was pared by 4 bases and J by 3 bases, with 8 bases between. The CDR3 loop spans 13 amino acids. Germline CDR1 reads SGHDN; CDR2 reads FVKESK. Worth noting for this clone: What it binds is unknown.

J is TRBJ2-3 and V is TRBV14, with a tentative D call TRBD1 (5 bases). This TCR came from a man in his late teens or twenties in good health. Some clones in this sample may be carry-over from other donors' samples. The sequenced material came from naive CD4+ T cells from PBMCs. Specified subset: CD45RA+ positively selected. CDR3 in DNA: TGTGCCAGCAGCCGGGGCCGTACAGATACGCAGTATTTT. Translating it yields CASSRGRTDTQYF.